This entry concerns a single TCR beta chain. The antigen is unknown. This CDR3 has 15 residues. V lost 6 bases and J lost 0, with 14 bases in between. Germline assignment: CDR1 MNHNY and CDR2 SVGAGI (reference sequence). The source of the sample is a study of cytomegalovirus exposure and HLA in healthy donors. Study-level points and caveats: Most sequenced TCRs were rare (though some public TCRs occurred in many donors).

Only in-frame clones appear in the TCRdb table, and some are missing; sequencing was by immunoSEQ multiplex PCR. In the table there are fewer than 400,000 clones, roughly 90% of which are singletons. The chain combines TRBV6-6 with TRBJ1-2; a possible D gene is TRBD1 (5 bases). This sequence originates from a man in his thirties or forties in good health and CMV-seronegative. Sequencing input: PBMCs. CDR3 region: CASRSRQQANYGYTF. For the CDR3, the DNA is TGTGCCAGCAGAAGTCGACAGCAAGCTAACTATGGCTACACCTTC.